This TCR beta chain was found in a study of blood T cell repertoires in COVID-19 (dated by TCRdb to 2019 to 2021). In terms of the full investigation: Collaborator samples came from the United States, Italy and Spain and covered acute and convalescent phases of COVID-19. The material from the prospective study consisted of cDNA or gDNA derived from T cells, B-cell-depleted T cells, or PBMCs. The dataset comprised deeply sampled blood TCRbeta repertoires from subjects exposed to, actively infected with, or recovered from COVID-19. The repertoires were released in a freely available public database intended as a resource for research on the immune response to SARS-CoV-2. The samples were drawn from the first 160 participants of the ongoing ImmuneRACE study and from over a thousand subjects provided by 6 global collaborators. Sample metadata almost always included a de-identified subject ID, COVID-19 status, age in years and sex. Where available, HLA class I and class II types were taken from metadata supplied by the sample provider and were not determined by assay-based typing. Beyond this particular receptor, the publication reports: The amount of clinical and demographic metadata varied by source and participant and was provided uncurated.

Taken from the germline V gene (reference sequence), the CDR1 and CDR2 loops are SGHAT and FQDESV. Trimming at the junction amounts to 0 bases on V and 5 bases on J, and the germline ends lie 14 bases apart. The cysteine opens and the phenylalanine closes a CDR3 of 16 amino acids. Just CDR3 DNA is preserved here, 48 bases in frame from base 1. About this clone: What antigen it recognizes has not been identified. Per-base qualities were not stored, and no clone one base away is much larger.

TCRbeta CDR3 regions were amplified from genomic DNA using the immunoSEQ Assay, a bias-controlled multiplex PCR. The paper's processing steps were these. The number of nucleated cells in each sample was estimated from the amplification of reference gene primers within the assay. To quantify the absolute abundance of each unique TCRbeta CDR3 rearrangement, sequence reads were collapsed and filtered. For each sample, productive Simpson clonality was calculated as the square root of Simpson's diversity index over productive rearrangements. TCRdb provides this immuneACCESS table in a form limited to in-frame rearrangements. Some clones are lacking; in checked studies, under half of them reflect an unresolved V gene, and why the rest are absent is not known. That table furnishes V, J and clone size, whereas the DNA furnished D and trimming. For this sample there are about 71,000 clones; 75% to 90% appear just once. Of the sample, around 2% is held by the ten largest clones.

Collaborating institutions collected whole blood in K2EDTA tubes following their own protocols. Collaborator samples were shipped for TCRbeta analysis as frozen whole blood, isolated PBMCs, or DNA extracted from either sample type. This clonotype was sampled from a human donor in a cohort sampled during active COVID-19. The sequenced material came from peripheral blood. Recombination connected TRBV11-1 to TRBJ2-1; confidence is insufficient to name the D gene. The sequence in DNA is TGTGCCAGCAGCTTAGCCGGTCGCTTGTCAAACAATGAGCAGTTCTTC. It specifies CASSLAGRLSNNEQFF.